This entry features one TCR beta chain sequence. Its antigen is not known. This specimen belongs to a study of beta chain features in type 1 diabetes. Trimming stripped 5 bases from V and 5 bases from J, with 7 bases between. The length of the CDR3 is 11 residues. Germline CDR1 and CDR2: SGHNT and YYREEE (reference sequence). Via CD45RO/CCR7/CD25/CD127/CD95/CD27, cells of the CD4+ naive, central memory, regulatory and stem cell-like memory subsets were sorted. Since all of the isolated RNA was reverse transcribed, expressed TCRB transcripts were what got sequenced. The data were produced by immunoSEQ multiplex PCR, yet TCRdb's version contains in-frame clones alone and is incomplete. The sample records approximately 250,000 clones, approximately 11% being singletons. Study-wide results and limits: TCRB CDR3 length was moderately but significantly reduced in all four CD4+ subsets of Type 1 diabetes patients. For type 1 diabetes patients, VDJ junctions showed fewer insertions and more deletions. Cells carrying high TCR expression could end up over-represented when cDNA is sequenced.

The sequence came from a young man with type 1 diabetes. V and J are TRBV5-4 and TRBJ1-1; D uncertain. Input material: naive CD4+ T cells from blood. CDR3 DNA: TGTGCCAGCAGAACGGGGACTGAAGCTTTCTTT. Translation gives CASRTGTEAFF.